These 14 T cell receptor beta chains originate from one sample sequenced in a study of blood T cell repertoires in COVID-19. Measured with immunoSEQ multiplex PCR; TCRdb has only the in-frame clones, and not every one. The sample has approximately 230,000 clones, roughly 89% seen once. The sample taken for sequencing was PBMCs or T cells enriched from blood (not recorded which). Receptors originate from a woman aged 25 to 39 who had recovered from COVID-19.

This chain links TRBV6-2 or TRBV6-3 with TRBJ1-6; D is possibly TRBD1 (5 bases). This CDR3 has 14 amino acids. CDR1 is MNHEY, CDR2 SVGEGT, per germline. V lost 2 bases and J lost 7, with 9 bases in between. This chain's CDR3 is CASSYGRGNSPLHF. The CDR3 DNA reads TGTGCCAGCAGTTACGGGCGGGGCAATTCACCCCTCCACTTT.

The CDR3 region is CASSFIGGDYNEQFF. In DNA, the CDR3 is TGTGCCAGCAGTTTCATCGGCGGAGATTACAATGAGCAGTTCTTC. The chain joins TRBV28 to TRBJ2-1, with D unresolved. Deletions cut 3 bases from V and 4 bases from J, with 13 bases between. CDR1 and CDR2 from the germline V gene are MDHEN and SYDVKM. The CDR3 length is 15 residues. Full variable domain (rest looked up from reference TRBV28 and TRBJ2-1): DVKVTQSSRYLVKRTGEKVFLECVQDMDHENMFWYRQDPGLGLRLIYFSYDVKMKEKGDIPEGYSVSREKKERFSLILESASTNQTSMYLCASSFIGGDYNEQFFGPGTRLTVL.

The CDR3 reads CASSPLGRDTEAFF. CDR3 sequence (DNA): TGTGCCAGCAGCCCTCTGGGTCGGGACACTGAAGCTTTCTTT. The V call is TRBV3-1 (or the pseudogene TRBV3-2), the J call TRBJ1-1; D gene unclear. The CDR3 runs to 14 residues. In germline, CDR1 is LGHDT, CDR2 YNNKEL (reference sequence). Trimming shortened V by 4 bases and J by 3 bases, and 12 bases separated the two germline ends.

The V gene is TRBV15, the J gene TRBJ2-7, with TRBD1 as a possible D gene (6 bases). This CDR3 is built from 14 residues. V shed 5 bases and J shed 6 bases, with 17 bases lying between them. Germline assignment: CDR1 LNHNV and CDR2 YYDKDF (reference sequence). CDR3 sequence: CATSWGRASPEQYF. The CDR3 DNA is TGTGCCACCAGCTGGGGGCGGGCGTCGCCCGAGCAGTACTTC.

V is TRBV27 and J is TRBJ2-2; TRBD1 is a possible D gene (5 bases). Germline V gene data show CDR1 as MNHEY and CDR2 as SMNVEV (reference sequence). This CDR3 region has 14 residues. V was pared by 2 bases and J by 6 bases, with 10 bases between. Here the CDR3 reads CASSLGVGAGELFF. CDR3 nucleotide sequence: TGTGCCAGCAGTTTAGGGGTAGGGGCCGGGGAGCTGTTTTTT.

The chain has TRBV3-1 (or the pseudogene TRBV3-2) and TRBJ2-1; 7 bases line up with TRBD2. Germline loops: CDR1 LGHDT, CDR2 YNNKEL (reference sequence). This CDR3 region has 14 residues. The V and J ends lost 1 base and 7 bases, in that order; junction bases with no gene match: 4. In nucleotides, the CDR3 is TGTGCCAGCAGCCAAGGAGGGAGGGCAAATGAGCAGTTCTTC. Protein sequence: CASSQGGRANEQFF.

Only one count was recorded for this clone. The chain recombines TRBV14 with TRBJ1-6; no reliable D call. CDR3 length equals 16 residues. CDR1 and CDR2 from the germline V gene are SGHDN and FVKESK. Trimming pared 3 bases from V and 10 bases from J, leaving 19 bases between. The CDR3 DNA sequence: TGTGCCAGCAGCCATAGGGAGTCGCGGGAGCGGTCACCCCTCCACTTT. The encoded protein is CASSHRESRERSPLHF. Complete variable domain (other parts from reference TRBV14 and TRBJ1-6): EAGVTQFPSHSVIEKGQTVTLRCDPISGHDNLYWYRRVMGKEIKFLLHFVKESKQDESGMPNNRFLAERTGGTYSTLKVQPAELEDSGVYFCASSHRESRERSPLHFGNGTRLTVT.

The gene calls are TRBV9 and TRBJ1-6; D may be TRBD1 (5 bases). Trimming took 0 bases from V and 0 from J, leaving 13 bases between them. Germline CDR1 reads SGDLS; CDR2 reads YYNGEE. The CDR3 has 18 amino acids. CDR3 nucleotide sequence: TGTGCCAGCAGCGTAGGTAGGGGCCAGAGCTCCTATAATTCACCCCTCCACTTT. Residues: CASSVGRGQSSYNSPLHF.

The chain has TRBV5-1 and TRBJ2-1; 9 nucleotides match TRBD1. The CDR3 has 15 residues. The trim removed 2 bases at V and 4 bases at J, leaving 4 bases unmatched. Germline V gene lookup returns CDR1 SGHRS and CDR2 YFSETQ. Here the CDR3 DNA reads TGCGCCAGCAGCTTCGGGACAGGGAATTACAATGAGCAGTTCTTC. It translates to CASSFGTGNYNEQFF.

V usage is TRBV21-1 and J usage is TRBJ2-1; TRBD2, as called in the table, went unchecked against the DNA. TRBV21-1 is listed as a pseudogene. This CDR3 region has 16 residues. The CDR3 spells CASSKGGKSSYNEQFF. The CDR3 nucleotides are TGTGCCAGCAGCAAAGGCGGGAAGAGCTCCTACAATGAGCAGTTCTTC.

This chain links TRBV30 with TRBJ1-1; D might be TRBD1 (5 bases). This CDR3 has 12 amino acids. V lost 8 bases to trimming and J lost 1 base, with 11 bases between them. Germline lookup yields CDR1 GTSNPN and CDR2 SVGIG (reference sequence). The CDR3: CAGSTGNTEAFF. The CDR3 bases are TGTGCCGGCAGTACAGGGAACACTGAAGCTTTCTTT.

The CDR3 DNA reads TGTGCCAGCAGTTTGGCAGGGGTGGAGGGCTACACCTTC. Its translation: CASSLAGVEGYTF. This chain links TRBV27 with TRBJ1-2, with D possibly matching TRBD1 (6 bases). V was shortened by 3 bases and J by 8 bases, with 13 bases between the two germline ends. The CDR3 consists of 13 residues. The germline V gene has CDR1 MNHEY and CDR2 SMNVEV (reference sequence).

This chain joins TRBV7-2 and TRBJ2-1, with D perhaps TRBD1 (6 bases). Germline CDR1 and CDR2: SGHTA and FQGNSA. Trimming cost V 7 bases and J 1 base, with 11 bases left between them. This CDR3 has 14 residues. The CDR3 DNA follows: TGTGCCAGCATGACAGGTGCGTCCTACAATGAGCAGTTCTTC. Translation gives CASMTGASYNEQFF.

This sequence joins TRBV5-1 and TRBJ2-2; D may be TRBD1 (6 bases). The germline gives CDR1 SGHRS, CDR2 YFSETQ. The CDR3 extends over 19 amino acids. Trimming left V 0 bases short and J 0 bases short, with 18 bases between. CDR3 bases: TGCGCCAGCAGCTTGGCCTCGAGGGGGACCGAAGCGAACACCGGGGAGCTGTTTTTT. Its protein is CASSLASRGTEANTGELFF.